The sequence of this T cell receptor beta chain was determined in a study of blood T cell repertoires in COVID-19. Across the whole study: From the United States, Italy and Spain came samples of acute and convalescent COVID-19. The analysed material was cDNA or gDNA that came from T cells, B-cell-depleted T cells, or PBMCs.

Germline CDR1 reads LNHDA; CDR2 reads SQIVND (reference sequence). CDR3 length: 15 amino acids. Trimming removed 4 bases at V and 0 bases at J, with 13 bases between. Original processing methods: Amplified reference gene primers provided the basis for estimating nucleated cell counts. The method was immunoSEQ multiplex PCR; TCRdb's version includes in-frame clones alone and lacks a portion of them. V and J calls and clone size are those listed in that table; D and trimming were worked out from the DNA. This table holds tens of thousands of clones, approximately 80% found once. V gene TRBV19 combines with J gene TRBJ2-7, with D possibly TRBD1 on 5 matching bases. This receptor was identified in an elderly woman with acute or convalescent COVID-19. Sequencing was carried out using peripheral blood. The CDR3 region has the DNA TGTGCCAGTAGTAGACCTACAGGTGGCTCCTACGAGCAGTACTTC. Its protein product is CASSRPTGGSYEQYF.